This T cell receptor (beta chain) was documented in a study of Graves' ophthalmopathy and Graves' hyperthyroidism. Transcripts of RNA were the source for amplifying TCR beta CDR3 regions. In the first round, RT-PCR was carried out with HTBI primers, and a multiplex PCR formed the second round. TCRdb re-derived calls from the multiplex PCR reads in MiXCR, one entry per CDR3 protein. The sample consists of about 48,000 distinct CDR3 sequences, 50% of them appearing once. About this clonotype: Because the CDR3 is missing its conserved closing phenylalanine or tryptophan, this is likely a read error. It is unclear where the CDR3 begins or ends on the DNA, so no DNA is shown, and the CDR3 is as TCRdb lists it.

Germline lookup yields CDR1 DFQATT and CDR2 SNEGSKA (reference sequence). The length of the CDR3 is 11 amino acids, counting both ends. Clinicians made diagnoses from clinical symptoms, serum thyroxine, TRAb, thyroid ultrasound and orbital computed tomography. The source is an adult man with Graves' ophthalmopathy. The sequenced sample was peripheral blood. The J gene is TRBJ1-1, the V gene TRBV20-1; TRBD1 is the table's D call, not checked against the DNA. CDR3: CSARDDRGRPL.